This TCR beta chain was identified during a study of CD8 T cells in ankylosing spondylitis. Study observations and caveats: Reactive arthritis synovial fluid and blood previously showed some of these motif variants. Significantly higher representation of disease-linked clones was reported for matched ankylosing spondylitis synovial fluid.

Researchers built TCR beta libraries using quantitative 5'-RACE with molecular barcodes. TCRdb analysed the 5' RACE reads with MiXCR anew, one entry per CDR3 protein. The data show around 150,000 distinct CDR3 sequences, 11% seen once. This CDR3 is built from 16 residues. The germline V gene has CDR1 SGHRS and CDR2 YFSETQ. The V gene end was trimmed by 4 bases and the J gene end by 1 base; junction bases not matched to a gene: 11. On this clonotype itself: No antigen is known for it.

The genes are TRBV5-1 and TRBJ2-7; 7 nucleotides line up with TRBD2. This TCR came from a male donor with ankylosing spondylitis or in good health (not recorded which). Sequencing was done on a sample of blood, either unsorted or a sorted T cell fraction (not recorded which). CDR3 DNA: TGCGCCAGCAGCCTAAGATTGGGCGGGAGTTCCTACGAGCAGTACTTC. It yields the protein CASSLRLGGSSYEQYF.